One T cell receptor (beta chain) is described in this entry. The data were taken from a study of shared T cell receptors in the human thymus. Method: immunoSEQ multiplex PCR; TCRdb's copy keeps in-frame clones and lacks some. The sample has approximately 490,000 clones, 70% to 80% seen once. Germline V gives CDR1 DFQATT, CDR2 SNEGSKA (reference sequence). The CDR3 loop spans 11 amino acids. This sample was shared with a second study, whose subject was human thymus T cells. This second report adds: Immunologically healthy infants in Finland undergoing congenital heart defect surgery were the donors. Corrective heart surgery yielded the resections from which the thymus tissue came. Related research has reported that thymic repertoires overlap highly among unrelated individuals.

This TCR came from a boy under two years old with a congenital heart defect. The rearrangement uses TRBV20-1 and TRBJ2-1, with 7 positions matching TRBD1. Sequencing input: thymocytes. The CDR3: CRPDRDNEQFF. In DNA, the CDR3 is TGCAGGCCCGACAGGGACAATGAGCAGTTCTTC.